The text below deals with one T cell receptor beta chain. The source of the sample is a study of blood T cell repertoires in COVID-19. The CDR3 is 13 residues long. The germline V and J ends were trimmed by 6 bases and 3 bases, with 12 bases remaining between them. The assay was immunoSEQ multiplex PCR, and TCRdb's table has in-frame clones only and misses some. There are approximately 30,000 clones in the sample; 89% occur only once, and 0.55% lies in the top ten. Sequencing was carried out using peripheral blood. The clonotype comes from a woman between 40 and 55 years old with active or convalescent COVID-19. The V call is TRBV12-3 or TRBV12-4, the J call TRBJ2-7; TRBD1 might be the D (6 bases). CDR3 residues: CASRTGSNYEQYF. The CDR3 nucleotides read TGTGCCAGCAGGACAGGATCTAACTACGAGCAGTACTTC.